The following is a TCR beta chain sequence with its context. Antigen: not known. This sample is part of a study of shared clonotypes between healthy human individuals. Study findings and constraints: Among non-shared clonotypes, generation probabilities were lower than among those shared by all four donors.

With 2 bases removed from V and 0 bases from J, the gap between germline ends came to 19 bases. This CDR3 spans 19 amino acids. From germline, CDR1 is MNHNS and CDR2 SASEGT. Adults of Caucasian background living in Nashville, Tennessee made up all donors. In the original processing: ImmunoSEQ only sent back junction sequences with no quality scores, so filtering was done differently. Assay: immunoSEQ multiplex PCR; the TCRdb copy retains only in-frame clones and omits some. V, J and clone size derive from that table, while D and trimming were established from the DNA sequence. Here the sample spans some 1.4 million clones, roughly 96% being singletons.

Sequenced material: naive CD4+ T cells sorted from blood. As for subset: CD45RA+ positively selected. The chain joins TRBV6-1 to TRBJ2-2; D might be TRBD1 or TRBD2, each matching 5 bases. The clonotype was recovered from a man aged 25 to 40 in good health. The CDR3 DNA is TGTGCCAGCAGTGAATGGCCTCTATTTGGGGGAGCGAACACCGGGGAGCTGTTTTTT. This encodes CASSEWPLFGGANTGELFF.